These T cell receptor beta chains were read from a single sample in a study of monozygotic twins with inflammatory bowel disease. With the 5' RACE reads reprocessed, TCRdb shows one record per CDR3 protein and no DNA. Found here are more than 110,000 distinct CDR3 sequences; the top ten clones hold around 1.3%. The sequencing input was blood. These receptors all stem from a human donor with ulcerative colitis or Crohn's disease, or a healthy co-twin of an affected twin (not recorded which). Both conserved end residues are part of each CDR3.

V	J	CDR3
TRBV6-2/TRBV6-3	TRBJ2-1	CASSYASGLAGVSEQFF
TRBV10-3	TRBJ1-6	CAISVTTGDGSPLHF
TRBV19	TRBJ2-3	CASSTTYEGDTQYF
TRBV20-1	TRBJ2-5	CSARTEETQYF
TRBV15	TRBJ1-2	CATSRDTGGYGYTF
TRBV6-5	TRBJ1-1	CASSQYTEAFF
TRBV29-1	TRBJ2-7	CSVEQGKNYEQYF
TRBV3-1	TRBJ2-2	CASSQDFKGAPPNTGELFF
TRBV6-1	TRBJ2-1	CASSEGTGIFSYNEQFF
TRBV5-1	TRBJ2-5	CASSLVQGETQYF
TRBV6-2/TRBV6-3	TRBJ1-1	CASSYLTGNTEAFF
TRBV15	TRBJ2-1	CATNRDRARNEQFF
TRBV3-1	TRBJ1-1	CASSHIDREAFF
TRBV28	TRBJ2-5	CASRTGLETQYF
TRBV4-1	TRBJ2-2	CASSQVRFTGELFF
TRBV2	TRBJ2-1	CASSIRGYNEQFF
TRBV20-1	TRBJ2-7	CSAPLPYEQYF
TRBV7-9	TRBJ1-5	CASSPGQGAQGNQPQHF
TRBV18	TRBJ2-7	CASSSGPSLYEQYF
TRBV19	TRBJ1-1	CASRRDRANTEAFF
TRBV18	TRBJ2-7	CASSPRKEGEQYF
TRBV7-2	TRBJ2-3	CASSPGTAGGTQYF
TRBV24-1	TRBJ2-3	CATSGSSGRGTQYF
TRBV20-1	TRBJ1-3	CSARDRRHVAGNTIYF
TRBV20-1	TRBJ1-6	CSASWGLSNSPLHF
TRBV2	TRBJ1-5	CASQRLPLSNQPQHF